This TCR beta chain emerged from a study of blood T cell repertoires in COVID-19. Original processing methods: Amplification from reference gene primers served as the basis for estimated nucleated cell counts. Using immunoSEQ multiplex PCR, the repertoire was profiled, and TCRdb retains in-frame clones only, with some absent. That table furnishes V, J and clone size, whereas the DNA furnished D and trimming. The sample has 75,000 to 100,000 clones, around 85% seen once; the top ten hold around 11%. This clonotype was obtained from a woman aged 80 or over with acute or convalescent COVID-19. Sample: peripheral blood.

Here the CDR3 DNA reads TGCACCAGCAGCCCCACACAGGGGGCCCAGCCCCAGCATTTT. Its translation: CTSSPTQGAQPQHF. V is TRBV1 and J is TRBJ1-5; TRBD1 is taken as the D call from the table, unchecked against the DNA. TRBV1 is a pseudogene locus. The CDR3 is 14 amino acids.